This TCR beta chain derives from a study of blood T cell repertoires in COVID-19. CDR3 size: 15 residues. Germline trimming cut 3 bases from V and 2 bases from J; bases unmatched to any gene: 7. Germline CDR1 is SGHDN and CDR2 is FVKESK. Profiled with immunoSEQ multiplex PCR; TCRdb holds only in-frame clones, not every one. The profile shows a few hundred thousand clones, about four fifths of them singletons. The gene calls are TRBV14 and TRBJ2-7, with 7 bases aligning to TRBD1. Sequencing was done on a sample of peripheral blood. The sequence derives from a woman older than 75 with acute or convalescent COVID-19. CDR3 in amino acids: CASSHNRGTAYEQYF. In nucleotides, the CDR3 is TGTGCCAGCAGCCATAACAGGGGAACAGCCTACGAGCAGTACTTC.